The following is a T cell receptor (beta chain) sequence with its context. As yet, its antigen is unknown. The data belong to a study of cytomegalovirus exposure and HLA in healthy donors. Across the study: Out of several hundred genotyped donors, roughly 83% belonged to the Caucasian-associated ancestry cluster. Study results and limitations: A later analysis reportedly identified an Asian-associated ancestry cluster as carrying fewer N-insertions than the roughly 670-donor mean.

After removal of 4 bases from V and 8 bases from J, the junction contained 12 bases not matched to a gene. This CDR3 is built from 15 residues. CDR1 and CDR2 (germline): SGHNT, YYREEE (reference sequence). Amplification used 60 Vbeta primers and 13 Jbeta primers. Measured with immunoSEQ multiplex PCR; TCRdb has only the in-frame clones, and not every one. Of around 99,000 clones in the sample, under 80% were seen once. The clonotype comes from a woman aged 40-49 years in good health and CMV-seropositive. This chain joins TRBV5-4 and TRBJ1-1, with 9 bases matching TRBD1. Sequencing used PBMCs. CDR3 protein: CASSLQGATIPEAFF. The CDR3 bases are TGTGCCAGCAGCCTACAGGGGGCGACGATACCAGAAGCTTTCTTT.